The 12 T cell receptor beta chains in this list originate from one sample, sequenced in a study of cytomegalovirus exposure and HLA in healthy donors. The PCR ran on 60 Vbeta and 13 Jbeta primers. Profiled with immunoSEQ multiplex PCR; TCRdb holds only in-frame clones, not every one. The table has roughly 43,000 clones, 70% to 80% seen once; the top ten hold roughly 1.3%. The sample taken for sequencing was PBMCs. The receptors stem from a man younger than 40 in good health and CMV-seronegative.

The CDR3 loop reads CASSSGYEQYF. The CDR3 region has the DNA TGTGCCAGCAGTTCCGGCTACGAGCAGTACTTC. The rearrangement joins TRBV27 to TRBJ2-7; D remains unclear. The CDR3 contains 11 residues. Germline CDR1 is MNHEY and CDR2 is SMNVEV (reference sequence). V was pared by 4 bases and J by 3 bases, with 4 bases between.

V usage is TRBV18 and J usage is TRBJ1-1, with D possibly being TRBD1 (6 bases). The CDR3 runs 15 residues. The germline V gene has CDR1 KGHSH and CDR2 LQKENI. V lost 3 bases, J lost 1 base, and 12 bases lay in between. CDR3 sequence (DNA): TGTGCCAGCTCACCCAGGGGACCATCGAACACTGAAGCTTTCTTT. It is translated as CASSPRGPSNTEAFF.

The chain carries TRBV4-3 and TRBJ2-5; 7 bases are a match to TRBD2. The V gene end was trimmed by 0 bases and the J gene end by 4 bases; junction bases not matched to a gene: 8. This CDR3 region has 16 residues. The germline V gene encodes CDR1 LGHNA and CDR2 YSLEER. For the CDR3, the DNA is TGCGCCAGCAGCCAAGACGGCGGGAGAGGTGGAGAGACCCAGTACTTC. As protein: CASSQDGGRGGETQYF.

The chain recombines TRBV5-4 with TRBJ2-3; TRBD2 matches 9 bases. V trimming: 4 bases; J trimming: 0 bases; junction bases outside the gene matches: 6. The CDR3 is 16 amino acids. Germline assignment: CDR1 SGHNT and CDR2 YYREEE (reference sequence). The CDR3 nucleotides read TGTGCCAGCAGCATAGGACTAGCGCTGAGCACAGATACGCAGTATTTT. It yields the protein CASSIGLALSTDTQYF. Full variable domain (outside the CDR3, taken from reference TRBV5-4 and TRBJ2-3): ETGVTQSPTHLIKTRGQQVTLRCSSQSGHNTVSWYQQALGQGPQFIFQYYREEENGRGNFPPRFSGLQFPNYSSELNVNALELDDSALYLCASSIGLALSTDTQYFGPGTRLTVL.

The chain joins TRBV14 to TRBJ2-2, with D tentatively TRBD1 (6 bases). The CDR3 is 15 amino acids. Trimming left V 2 bases short and J 2 bases short, with 9 bases between. Germline V gene lookup returns CDR1 SGHDN and CDR2 FVKESK. In DNA, the CDR3 is TGTGCCAGCAGCCAAACAGGGCGTAACACCGGGGAGCTGTTTTTT. Amino acids: CASSQTGRNTGELFF.

V is TRBV18 and J is TRBJ2-5, with TRBD1 identical over 11 bases. With 6 bases clipped from V and 5 bases from J, the junction kept 11 bases outside the gene matches. There are 16 residues in the CDR3. CDR1 is KGHSH and CDR2 is LQKENI in the germline V gene. CDR3 DNA sequence: TGTGCCAGCTCCCTATCTGGGACAGGGGGTGTGGAGACCCAGTACTTC. Its translation is CASSLSGTGGVETQYF.

This clone was counted between two and nine times. The chain employs TRBV19 and TRBJ2-5; maybe TRBD1 (6 bases). TRBJ2-7 explains the end of the DNA better; the J call may be wrong. Germline assignment: CDR1 LNHDA and CDR2 SQIVND (reference sequence). This CDR3 spans 13 amino acids. The CDR3 loop is CASKGTLSYEQYF. CDR3 coding DNA: TGTGCCAGTAAGGGGACACTTTCCTACGAGCAGTACTTC.

The rearrangement uses TRBV18 and TRBJ2-2; the match to TRBD1 covers 11 bases. The CDR3 is 17 amino acids. The V gene's germline CDR1 is KGHSH and CDR2 LQKENI. The V gene end was trimmed by 1 base and the J gene end by 2 bases; junction bases not matched to a gene: 3. The CDR3 spells CASSPLGTGGNTGELFF. The CDR3 bases are TGTGCCAGCTCACCACTCGGGACAGGGGGAAACACCGGGGAGCTGTTTTTT. The entire variable domain, with the rest obtained from reference TRBV18 and TRBJ2-2, is as follows: NAGVMQNPRHLVRRRGQEARLRCSPMKGHSHVYWYRQLPEEGLKFMVYLQKENIIDESGMPKERFSAEFPKEGPSILRIQQVVRGDSAAYFCASSPLGTGGNTGELFFGEGSRLTVL.

The V and J genes are TRBV5-4 and TRBJ1-2; TRBD1 agrees at 7 bases. Trimming cost V 4 bases and J 2 bases; bases outside gene matches: 2. Germline lookup yields CDR1 SGHNT and CDR2 YYREEE (reference sequence). The CDR3 contains 13 residues. The CDR3 DNA sequence: TGTGCCAGCAGCCAGGGACAGAACTATGGCTACACCTTC. It codes for CASSQGQNYGYTF.

This clone has only a few counts. The chain joins TRBV9 to TRBJ2-7, with 7 positions matching TRBD1. Germline loops: CDR1 SGDLS, CDR2 YYNGEE. After removal of 3 bases from V and 4 bases from J, the junction contained 7 bases not matched to a gene. CDR3 length: 14 residues. CDR3 amino acids: CASSEGDSTYEQYF. The CDR3 DNA sequence: TGTGCCAGCAGCGAGGGGGACAGTACGTACGAGCAGTACTTC.

The rearrangement joins TRBV28 to TRBJ2-4; a weak D match, TRBD2 (7 bases). V was cut by 7 bases and J by 1 base, with 20 bases left in between. The CDR3 consists of 17 residues. Germline assignment: CDR1 MDHEN and CDR2 SYDVKM. This chain's CDR3 is CASNLVGGLGAKNIQYF. The CDR3 region has the DNA TGTGCCAGCAACCTAGTCGGGGGGCTGGGGGCCAAAAACATTCAGTACTTC.

The chain combines TRBV7-2 with TRBJ2-7, with D perhaps matching TRBD1 (6 bases). V lost 5 bases and J 2 bases, leaving 16 bases between the germline ends. CDR1 and CDR2 (germline): SGHTA, FQGNSA. This CDR3 comprises 15 residues. The CDR3 spells CASSDRGGKPYEQYF. CDR3 nucleotide sequence: TGTGCCAGCAGCGATCGAGGGGGTAAACCCTACGAGCAGTACTTC.